The clone carrying this T cell receptor (beta chain) has at least ten counts. Antigen specificity is unknown. The CDR3 regions of TCR beta were amplified from RNA transcripts. HTBI primers were employed in a first-round RT-PCR of the TCR CDR3. Each CDR3 protein gets one entry after TCRdb re-called the multiplex PCR reads with MiXCR. The table lists roughly 700,000 distinct CDR3 sequences, roughly a third of them singletons. Trimming cost V 6 bases and J 8 bases, with 17 bases left between them. Germline assignment: CDR1 SGHVS and CDR2 FNYEAQ. The CDR3 is 15 residues long. These data are taken from a study of T cells in Graves' hyperthyroidism and ophthalmopathy. Turning to the study itself: Prior to any treatment, at the point of initial diagnosis, peripheral blood was collected.

Notes on the study in general: Progression to ophthalmopathy was predicted a median of approximately 6.4 months early.

Sequenced input: blood. The origin of this receptor is a woman aged 40 to 50 with Graves' hyperthyroidism. The chain recombines TRBV7-6 with TRBJ1-6; a weak D match, TRBD1 (6 bases). CDR3 DNA: TGTGCCAGCAGGCAAAAAACAGGGTTTGATTCACCCCTCCACTTT. This codes for CASRQKTGFDSPLHF.